The 4 T cell receptor beta chains below all came from one sample that was sequenced in a study of blood T cell repertoires in COVID-19. The protocol was immunoSEQ multiplex PCR, while the TCRdb copy is restricted to in-frame clones and leaves out a portion. The sample records 130,000 or so clones, around 85% being singletons. Sample: peripheral blood. These receptors came from a woman over 75 with acute or convalescent COVID-19.

The chain uses TRBV6-1 and TRBJ1-1; D may be TRBD1 (6 bases). V gave up 3 bases and J gave up 7 bases, with 15 bases separating them. The length of the CDR3 is 14 residues. Germline V gene sequence: CDR1 MNHNS, CDR2 SASEGT. The CDR3: CASSDLGKGGEAFF. The CDR3 region has the DNA TGTGCCAGCAGTGATCTCGGTAAAGGGGGTGAAGCTTTCTTT.

The gene calls are TRBV6-5 and TRBJ1-1; 8 positions match TRBD1. This CDR3 is 14 amino acids long. The V gene's germline CDR1 is MNHEY and CDR2 SVGAGI. V gave up 7 bases and J gave up 1 base; unmatched junction bases: 5. The CDR3 sequence: CASIKTGANTEAFF. The CDR3 bases are TGTGCCAGCATCAAGACAGGGGCGAACACTGAAGCTTTCTTT.

The chain combines TRBV29-1 with TRBJ1-1; 7 bases are shared with TRBD1. The CDR3 consists of 12 residues. V lost 4 bases, J lost 5 bases, and 4 bases stayed unmatched. Germline V gene data show CDR1 as SQVTM and CDR2 as ANQGSEA. The CDR3 DNA follows: TGCAGCGTTGCGACAGGGAATACTGAAGCTTTCTTT. This translates into CSVATGNTEAFF.

This chain joins TRBV6-5 and TRBJ1-1; 8 nucleotides agree with TRBD1. Germline V gives CDR1 MNHEY, CDR2 SVGAGI. This CDR3 has 15 residues. Trimming removed 2 bases from V and 1 base from J; junction bases left unmatched: 3. CDR3 region: CASSYDDRGNTEAFF. CDR3 coding DNA: TGTGCCAGCAGTTACGACGACAGGGGGAACACTGAAGCTTTCTTT.